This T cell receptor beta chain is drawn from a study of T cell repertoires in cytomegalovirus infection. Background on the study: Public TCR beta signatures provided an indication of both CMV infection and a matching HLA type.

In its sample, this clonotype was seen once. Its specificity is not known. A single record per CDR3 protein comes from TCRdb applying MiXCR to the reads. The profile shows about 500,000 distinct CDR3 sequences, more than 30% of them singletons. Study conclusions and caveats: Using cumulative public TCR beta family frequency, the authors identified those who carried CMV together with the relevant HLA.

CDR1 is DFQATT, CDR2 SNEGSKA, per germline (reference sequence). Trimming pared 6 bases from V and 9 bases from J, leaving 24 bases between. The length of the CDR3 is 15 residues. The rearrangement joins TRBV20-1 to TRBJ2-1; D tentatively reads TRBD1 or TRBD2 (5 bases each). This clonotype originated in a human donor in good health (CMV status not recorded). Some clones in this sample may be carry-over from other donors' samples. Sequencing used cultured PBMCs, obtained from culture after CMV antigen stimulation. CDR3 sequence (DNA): TGCAGTGCCGGGCTACCGGGACGCAACCGACCTGAGCAGTTCTTC. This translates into CSAGLPGRNRPEQFF.